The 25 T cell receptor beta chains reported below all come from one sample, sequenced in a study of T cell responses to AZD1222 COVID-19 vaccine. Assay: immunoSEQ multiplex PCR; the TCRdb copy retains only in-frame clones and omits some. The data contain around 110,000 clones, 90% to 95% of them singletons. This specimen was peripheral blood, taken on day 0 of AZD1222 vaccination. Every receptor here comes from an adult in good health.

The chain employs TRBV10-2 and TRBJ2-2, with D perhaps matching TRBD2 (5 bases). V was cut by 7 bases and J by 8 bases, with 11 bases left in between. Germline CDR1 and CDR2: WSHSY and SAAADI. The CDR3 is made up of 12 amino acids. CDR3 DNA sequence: TGCGCCAGCACGAGGGATTTAGGGGAGCTGTTTTTT. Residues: CASTRDLGELFF.

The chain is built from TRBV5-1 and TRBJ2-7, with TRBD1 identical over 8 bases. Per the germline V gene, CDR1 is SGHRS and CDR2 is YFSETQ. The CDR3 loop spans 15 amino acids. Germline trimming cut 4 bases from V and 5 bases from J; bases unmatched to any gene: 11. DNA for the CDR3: TGCGCCAGCAGCGCCGGGACAGGACCCCCTAACGAGCAGTACTTC. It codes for CASSAGTGPPNEQYF. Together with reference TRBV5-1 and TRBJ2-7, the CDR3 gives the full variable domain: KAGVTQTPRYLIKTRGQQVTLSCSPISGHRSVSWYQQTPGQGLQFLFEYFSETQRNKGNFPGRFSGRQFSNSRSEMNVSTLELGDSALYLCASSAGTGPPNEQYFGPGTRLTVT.

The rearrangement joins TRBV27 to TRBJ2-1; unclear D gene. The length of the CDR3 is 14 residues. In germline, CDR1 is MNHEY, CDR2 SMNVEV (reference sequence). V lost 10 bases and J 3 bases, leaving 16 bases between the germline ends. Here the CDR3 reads CATTLWGNYNEQFF. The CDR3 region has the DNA TGTGCCACCACCCTGTGGGGAAACTACAATGAGCAGTTCTTC.

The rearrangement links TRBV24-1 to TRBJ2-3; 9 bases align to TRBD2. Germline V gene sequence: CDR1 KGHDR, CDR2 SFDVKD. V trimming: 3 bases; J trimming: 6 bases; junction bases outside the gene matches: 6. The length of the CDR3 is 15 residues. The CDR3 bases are TGTGCCACCAGTGATATTGGAAGCGGGAGGGATACGCAGTATTTT. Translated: CATSDIGSGRDTQYF.

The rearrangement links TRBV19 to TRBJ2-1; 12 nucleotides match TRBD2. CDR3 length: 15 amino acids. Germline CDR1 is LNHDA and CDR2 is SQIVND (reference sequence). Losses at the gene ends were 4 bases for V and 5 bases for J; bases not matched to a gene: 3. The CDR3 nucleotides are TGTGCCAGTAGTAGGAGACTAGCGGGGGACAATGAGCAGTTCTTC. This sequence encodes CASSRRLAGDNEQFF.

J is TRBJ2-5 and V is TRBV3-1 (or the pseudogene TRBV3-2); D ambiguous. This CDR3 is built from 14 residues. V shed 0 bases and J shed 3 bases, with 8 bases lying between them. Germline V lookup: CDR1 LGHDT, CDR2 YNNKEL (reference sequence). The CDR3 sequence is CASSQEYVEETQYF. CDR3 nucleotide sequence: TGTGCCAGCAGCCAAGAATACGTAGAAGAGACCCAGTACTTC.

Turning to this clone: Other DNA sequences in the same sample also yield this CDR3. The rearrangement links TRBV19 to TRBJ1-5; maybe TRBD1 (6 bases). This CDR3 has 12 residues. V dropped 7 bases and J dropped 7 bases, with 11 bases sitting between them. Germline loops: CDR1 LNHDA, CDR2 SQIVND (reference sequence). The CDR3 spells CASTLGGQPQHF. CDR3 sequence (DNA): TGTGCCAGTACCCTCGGGGGCCAGCCCCAGCATTTT. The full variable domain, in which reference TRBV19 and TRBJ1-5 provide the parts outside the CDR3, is DGGITQSPKYLFRKEGQNVTLSCEQNLNHDAMYWYRQDPGQGLRLIYYSQIVNDFQKGDIAEGYSVSREKKESFPLTVTSAQKNPTAFYLCASTLGGQPQHFGDGTRLSIL.

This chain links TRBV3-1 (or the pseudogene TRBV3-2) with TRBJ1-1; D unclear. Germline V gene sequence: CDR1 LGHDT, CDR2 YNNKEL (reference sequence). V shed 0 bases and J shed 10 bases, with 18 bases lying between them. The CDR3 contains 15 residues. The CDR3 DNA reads TGTGCCAGCAGCCAAGATAACCCGGGGTCAGTGGGAGCTTTCTTT. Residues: CASSQDNPGSVGAFF.

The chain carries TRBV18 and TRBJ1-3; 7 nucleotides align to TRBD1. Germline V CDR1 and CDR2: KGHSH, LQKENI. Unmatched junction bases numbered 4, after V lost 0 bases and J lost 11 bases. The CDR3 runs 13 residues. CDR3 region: CASSPPGQGAIYF. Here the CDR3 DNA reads TGTGCCAGCTCACCACCGGGTCAGGGGGCCATATATTTT.

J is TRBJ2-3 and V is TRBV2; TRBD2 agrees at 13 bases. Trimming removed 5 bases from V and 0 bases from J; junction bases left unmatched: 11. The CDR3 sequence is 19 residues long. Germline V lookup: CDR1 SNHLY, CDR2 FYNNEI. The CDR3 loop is CASSFNGLAGEKSTDTQYF. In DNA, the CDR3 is TGTGCCAGCAGTTTTAATGGACTAGCGGGAGAGAAGAGCACAGATACGCAGTATTTT.

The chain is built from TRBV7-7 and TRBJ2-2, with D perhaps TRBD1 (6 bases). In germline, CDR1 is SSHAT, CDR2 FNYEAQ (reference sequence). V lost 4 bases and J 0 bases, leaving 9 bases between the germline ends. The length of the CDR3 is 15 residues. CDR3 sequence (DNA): TGTGCCAGCAGCTCTAACAGGGCGAACACCGGGGAGCTGTTTTTT. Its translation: CASSSNRANTGELFF. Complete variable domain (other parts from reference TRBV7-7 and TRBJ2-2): GAGVSQSPRYKVTKRGQDVTLRCDPISSHATLYWYQQALGQGPEFLTYFNYEAQPDKSGLPSDRFSAERPEGSISTLTIQRTEQRDSAMYRCASSSNRANTGELFFGEGSRLTVL.

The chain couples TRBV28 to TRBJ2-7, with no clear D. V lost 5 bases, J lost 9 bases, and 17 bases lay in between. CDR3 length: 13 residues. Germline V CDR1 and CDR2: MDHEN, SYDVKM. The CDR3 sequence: CASSLRTLRWQYF. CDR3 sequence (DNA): TGTGCCAGCAGTCTTAGGACCCTAAGATGGCAGTACTTC.

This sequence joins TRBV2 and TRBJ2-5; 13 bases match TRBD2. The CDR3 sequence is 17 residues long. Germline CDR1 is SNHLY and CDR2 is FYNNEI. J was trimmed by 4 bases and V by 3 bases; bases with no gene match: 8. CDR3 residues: CASSDPRRLAGGETQYF. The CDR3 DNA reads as TGTGCCAGCAGTGACCCCCGCCGACTAGCGGGAGGAGAGACCCAGTACTTC.

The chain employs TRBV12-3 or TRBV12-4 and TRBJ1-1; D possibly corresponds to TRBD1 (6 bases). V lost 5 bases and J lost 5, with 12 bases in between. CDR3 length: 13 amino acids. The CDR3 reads CASSMTGYTEAFF. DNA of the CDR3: TGTGCCAGCAGTATGACAGGTTATACTGAAGCTTTCTTT.

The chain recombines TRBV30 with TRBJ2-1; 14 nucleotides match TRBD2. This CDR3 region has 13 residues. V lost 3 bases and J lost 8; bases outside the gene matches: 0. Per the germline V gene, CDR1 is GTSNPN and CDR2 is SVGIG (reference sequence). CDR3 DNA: TGTGCCTGGAGGACTAGCGGGAGGGATGAGCAGTTCTTC. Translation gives CAWRTSGRDEQFF. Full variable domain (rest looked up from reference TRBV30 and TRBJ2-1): SQTIHQWPATLVQPVGSPLSLECTVEGTSNPNLYWYRQAAGRGLQLLFYSVGIGQISSEVPQNLSASRPQDRQFILSSKKLLLSDSGFYLCAWRTSGRDEQFFGPGTRLTVL.

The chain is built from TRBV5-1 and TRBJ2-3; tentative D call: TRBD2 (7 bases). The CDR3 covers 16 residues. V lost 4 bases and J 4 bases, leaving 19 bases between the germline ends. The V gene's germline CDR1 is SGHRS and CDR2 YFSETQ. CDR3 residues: CASSSGVTGGADTQYF. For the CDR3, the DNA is TGCGCCAGCAGCAGCGGGGTGACGGGGGGCGCAGATACGCAGTATTTT.

CDR3 protein: CASRDRSTDTQYF. The CDR3 DNA is TGTGCCAGCAGGGACAGAAGCACAGATACGCAGTATTTT. The chain joins TRBV7-9 to TRBJ2-3, with D tentatively TRBD1 (6 bases). Trimming stripped 6 bases from V and 0 bases from J, with 7 bases between. This CDR3 is built from 13 residues. Germline V lookup: CDR1 SEHNR, CDR2 FQNEAQ (reference sequence).

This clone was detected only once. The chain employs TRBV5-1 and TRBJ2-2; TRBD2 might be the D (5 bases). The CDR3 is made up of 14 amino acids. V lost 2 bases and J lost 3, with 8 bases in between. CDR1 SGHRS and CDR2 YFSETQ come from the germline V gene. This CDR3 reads CASSFPRDTGELFF. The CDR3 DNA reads TGCGCCAGCAGCTTCCCGAGGGACACCGGGGAGCTGTTTTTT.

CDR3 in DNA: TGTGCCATCAGTGATGACCTTGAAAGCGGGAGGGGTTACAATGAGCAGTTCTTC. It is translated as CAISDDLESGRGYNEQFF. The V gene is TRBV10-3, the J gene TRBJ2-1; the match to TRBD2 covers 10 bases. The CDR3 length is 18 residues. Losses at the gene ends were 3 bases for V and 4 bases for J; bases not matched to a gene: 12. Germline values: CDR1 ENHRY, CDR2 SYGVKD.

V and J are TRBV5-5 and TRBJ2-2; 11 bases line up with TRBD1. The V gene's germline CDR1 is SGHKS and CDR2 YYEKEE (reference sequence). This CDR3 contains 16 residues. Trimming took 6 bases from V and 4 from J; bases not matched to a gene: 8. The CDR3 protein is CASTDRTGGGTGELFF. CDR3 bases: TGTGCCAGCACGGATAGGACAGGGGGCGGCACCGGGGAGCTGTTTTTT.

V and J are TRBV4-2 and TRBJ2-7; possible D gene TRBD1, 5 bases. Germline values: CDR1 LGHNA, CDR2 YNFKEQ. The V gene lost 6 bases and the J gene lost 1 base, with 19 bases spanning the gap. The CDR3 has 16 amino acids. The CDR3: CASSPLGEGFSYEQYF. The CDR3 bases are TGTGCCAGCAGTCCTCTAGGGGAAGGGTTTTCCTACGAGCAGTACTTC.

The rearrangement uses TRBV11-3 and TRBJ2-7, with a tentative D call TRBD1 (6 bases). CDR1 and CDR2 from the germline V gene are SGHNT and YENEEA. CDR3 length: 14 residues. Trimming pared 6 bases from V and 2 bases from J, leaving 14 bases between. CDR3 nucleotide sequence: TGTGCCAGCAGTGTAGGGGGAATTCCCTACGAGCAGTACTTC. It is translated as CASSVGGIPYEQYF.

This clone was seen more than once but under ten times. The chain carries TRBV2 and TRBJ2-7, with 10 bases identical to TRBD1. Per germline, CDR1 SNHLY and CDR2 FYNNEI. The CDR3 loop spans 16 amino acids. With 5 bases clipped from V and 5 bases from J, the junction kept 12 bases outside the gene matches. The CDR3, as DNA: TGTGCCAGCAGTAATCGATCCGACAGGGGGCTCGACGAGCAGTACTTC. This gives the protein CASSNRSDRGLDEQYF.

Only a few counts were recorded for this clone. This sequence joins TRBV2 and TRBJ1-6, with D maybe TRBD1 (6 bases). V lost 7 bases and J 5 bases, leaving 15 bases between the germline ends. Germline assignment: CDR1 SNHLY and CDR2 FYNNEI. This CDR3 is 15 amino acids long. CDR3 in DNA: TGTGCCAGCATCGCATGGGGGCAGGATAATTCACCCCTCCACTTT. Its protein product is CASIAWGQDNSPLHF.

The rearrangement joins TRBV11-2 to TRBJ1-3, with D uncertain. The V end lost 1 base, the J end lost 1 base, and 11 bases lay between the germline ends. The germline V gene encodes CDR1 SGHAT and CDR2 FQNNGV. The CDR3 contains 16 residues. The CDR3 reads CASSLGYGVSGNTIYF. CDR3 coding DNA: TGTGCCAGCAGCTTAGGTTATGGGGTTTCTGGAAACACCATATATTTT.